This TCR beta chain derives from a study of Graves' ophthalmopathy and Graves' hyperthyroidism. Overall study results and limits: The majority of expanded thyroid clonotypes above 0.001 frequency also occurred in blood.

Ten or more counts support this clonotype. Its matching antigen is unknown. Amplified TCR beta CDR3 regions were obtained using RNA transcripts as template. HTBI primers primed a first-round RT-PCR, and a second-round multiplex PCR followed. TCRdb recomputed calls from the multiplex PCR reads with MiXCR, one row per CDR3 protein. The data contain roughly 600,000 distinct CDR3 sequences, approximately 35% of them singletons. The origin of this receptor is an adult man with Graves' hyperthyroidism. The sequenced material came from peripheral blood or thyroid tissue (not recorded which).

CDR3 region: CASSFDLLETQYF. CDR3 DNA sequence: TGTGCCAGCAGCTTCGACCTGCTGGAGACCCAGTACTTC. V usage is TRBV5-6 and J usage is TRBJ2-5; D unclear. Trimming took 2 bases from V and 5 from J, leaving 10 bases between them. From germline, CDR1 is SGHDT and CDR2 YYEEEE. The CDR3 loop spans 13 amino acids.